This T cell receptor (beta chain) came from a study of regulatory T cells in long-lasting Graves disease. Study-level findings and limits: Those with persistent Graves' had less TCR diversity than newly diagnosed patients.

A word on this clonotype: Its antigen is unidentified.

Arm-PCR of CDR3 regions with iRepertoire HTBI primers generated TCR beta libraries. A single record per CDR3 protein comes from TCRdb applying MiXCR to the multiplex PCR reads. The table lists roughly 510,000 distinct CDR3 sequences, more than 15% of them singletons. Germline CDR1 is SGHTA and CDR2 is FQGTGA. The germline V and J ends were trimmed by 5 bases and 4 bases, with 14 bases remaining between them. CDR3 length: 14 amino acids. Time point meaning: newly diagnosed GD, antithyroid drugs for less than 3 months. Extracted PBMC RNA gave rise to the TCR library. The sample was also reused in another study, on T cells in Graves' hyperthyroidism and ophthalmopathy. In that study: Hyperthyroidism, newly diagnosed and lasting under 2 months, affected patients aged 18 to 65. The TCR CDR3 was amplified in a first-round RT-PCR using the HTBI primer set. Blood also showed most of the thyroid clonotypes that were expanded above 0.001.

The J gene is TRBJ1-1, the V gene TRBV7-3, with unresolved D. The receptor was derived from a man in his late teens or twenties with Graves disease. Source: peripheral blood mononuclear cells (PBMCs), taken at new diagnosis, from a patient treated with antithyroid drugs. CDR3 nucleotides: TGTGCCAGCAGCCTGACGGGGATGGGCACTGAAGCTTTCTTT. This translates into CASSLTGMGTEAFF.